The 14 T cell receptor beta chains given below trace back to one sample, sequenced in a study of blood T cell repertoires in COVID-19. Assay used: immunoSEQ multiplex PCR; TCRdb lists only in-frame clones, some missing. The sample consists of 100,000 to 150,000 clones, over 60% of them appearing once. The specimen sequenced was peripheral blood. Receptors originate from a human donor in a cohort sampled during active COVID-19.

The chain carries TRBV4-1 and TRBJ2-7; D is perhaps TRBD2 (5 bases). Germline CDR1 is MGHRA and CDR2 is YSYEKL. The CDR3 covers 16 residues. The V gene lost 1 base and the J gene lost 2 bases, with 15 bases spanning the gap. DNA for the CDR3: TGCGCCAGCAGCCAAGTGCGTAACGAGGGAACCTACGAGCAGTACTTC. Protein: CASSQVRNEGTYEQYF.

Regarding this clone: Compared with germline, one end of the junction differs, possibly owing to a read error. The V and J genes are TRBV6-1 and TRBJ1-2; 8 bases line up with TRBD1. This CDR3 has 10 amino acids. Germline V gene data show CDR1 as MNHNS and CDR2 as SASEGT. The CDR3, as DNA: TGTGCCAGCAGTGATGCGGGACAGGTGTTC. Protein: CASSDAGQVF.

This rearrangement joins TRBV12-3 or TRBV12-4 to TRBJ2-5; D may be TRBD2 (5 bases). Trimming removed 8 bases from V and 5 bases from J, with 12 bases in between. The CDR3 length is 12 residues. CDR3 amino acids: CASRGVEETQYF. The CDR3 bases are TGTGCCAGCCGGGGTGTCGAGGAGACCCAGTACTTC.

This chain joins TRBV7-6 and TRBJ2-7, with TRBD2 identical over 11 bases. V lost 1 base to trimming and J lost 5 bases; unmatched junction nucleotides: 7. Per the germline V gene, CDR1 is SGHVS and CDR2 is FNYEAQ. This CDR3 region has 16 residues. The CDR3 region has the DNA TGTGCCAGCAGCTTAGGTACTCTAGCGGGGGGTGACGAGCAGTACTTC. Its protein product is CASSLGTLAGGDEQYF. The variable domain in full, completed from reference TRBV7-6 and TRBJ2-7, reads GAGVSQSPRYKVTKRGQDVALRCDPISGHVSLYWYRQALGQGPEFLTYFNYEAQQDKSGLPNDRFSAERPEGSISTLTIQRTEQRDSAMYRCASSLGTLAGGDEQYFGPGTRLTVT.

The chain carries TRBV4-1 and TRBJ2-3; TRBD1 might be the D (6 bases). Germline assignment: CDR1 MGHRA and CDR2 YSYEKL. This CDR3 region has 15 residues. V shed 1 base and J shed 2 bases, with 10 bases lying between them. CDR3 sequence reads: CASSQVRGATDTQYF. The CDR3 DNA sequence: TGCGCCAGCAGCCAAGTCAGGGGTGCCACAGATACGCAGTATTTT.

The chain has TRBV27 and TRBJ2-7, with TRBD2 matching 10 bases. Germline V gives CDR1 MNHEY, CDR2 SMNVEV (reference sequence). V lost 3 bases, J lost 7 bases, and 9 bases stayed unmatched. The CDR3 length is 15 residues. The CDR3 sequence is CASSLSMSGGAEQYF. For the CDR3, the DNA is TGTGCCAGCAGTTTGTCAATGAGCGGGGGGGCGGAGCAGTACTTC.

The CDR3 reads CASSGLAGGNEQFF. CDR3 sequence (DNA): TGTGCCAGCAGTGGACTAGCGGGGGGTAATGAGCAGTTCTTC. The chain employs TRBV6-4 and TRBJ2-1; 13 bases fit TRBD2. Germline-derived CDR1 and CDR2 are MRHNA and SNTAGT. The CDR3 is 14 amino acids. With 4 bases clipped from V and 7 bases from J, the junction kept 1 base outside the gene matches.

This clone was counted between two and nine times. This same CDR3 is encoded by further DNA sequences in the sample. The chain recombines TRBV6-5 with TRBJ2-7; 10 bases map to TRBD2. CDR3 length: 14 residues. The V gene end was trimmed by 2 bases and the J gene end by 4 bases; junction bases not matched to a gene: 2. From germline, CDR1 is MNHEY and CDR2 SVGAGI. CDR3 residues: CASSYGLAVYEQYF. The CDR3 region has the DNA TGTGCCAGCAGTTACGGACTAGCGGTGTACGAGCAGTACTTC.

In this sample, this clone turned up a few times. V and J are TRBV4-1 and TRBJ1-1; 8 bases map to TRBD1. The CDR3 length is 15 residues. With 3 bases clipped from V and 10 bases from J, the junction kept 13 bases outside the gene matches. Germline CDR1 is MGHRA and CDR2 is YSYEKL. The CDR3 region is CASSHGTGLGPGAFF. CDR3 coding DNA: TGCGCCAGCAGCCACGGGACAGGTCTGGGGCCAGGAGCTTTCTTT.

V and J are TRBV15 and TRBJ1-4; TRBD1 agrees at 9 bases. J lost 8 bases, V lost 5 bases, and 12 bases had no gene match. Germline CDR1 reads LNHNV; CDR2 reads YYDKDF (reference sequence). The CDR3 extends over 16 amino acids. The CDR3 DNA sequence: TGTGCCACCAGCTCCCCGCCGGGACAGGGTCTGGAAAAACTGTTTTTT. This encodes CATSSPPGQGLEKLFF.

This clone occurred a few times. The chain joins TRBV10-3 to TRBJ1-6, with D tentatively TRBD1 (5 bases). Per germline, CDR1 ENHRY and CDR2 SYGVKD. The CDR3 loop spans 15 amino acids. V lost 0 bases, J lost 7 bases, and 10 bases lay in between. CDR3 coding DNA: TGTGCCATCAGTGAGTCGCCGGGGGAAAATTCACCCCTCCACTTT. This gives the protein CAISESPGENSPLHF.

J is TRBJ2-7 and V is TRBV3-1 (or the pseudogene TRBV3-2); D not certain. The CDR3 sequence is 12 residues long. Germline values: CDR1 LGHDT, CDR2 YNNKEL (reference sequence). V lost 5 bases to trimming and J lost 0 bases, with 5 bases between them. The CDR3 DNA reads as TGTGCCAGCAGCGATAGCTCCTACGAGCAGTACTTC. Translated: CASSDSSYEQYF.

This clone was counted once. The rearrangement uses TRBV2 and TRBJ1-1; D possibly corresponds to TRBD1 (5 bases). CDR1 is SNHLY and CDR2 is FYNNEI in the germline V gene. The CDR3 totals 14 residues. V gave up 7 bases and J gave up 0 bases, with 12 bases separating them. CDR3 amino acids: CASIGASMNTEAFF. The CDR3 nucleotides are TGTGCCAGCATTGGGGCGTCCATGAACACTGAAGCTTTCTTT.

The chain carries TRBV5-6 and TRBJ1-6; D uncertain. V lost 2 bases and J lost 0, with 9 bases in between. Germline CDR1 SGHDT, CDR2 YYEEEE. The CDR3 is 16 residues long. The CDR3 nucleotides are TGTGCCAGCAGCTTTTTCAGAAGCTCCTATAATTCACCCCTCCACTTT. Amino acids: CASSFFRSSYNSPLHF.